The rows below give T cell receptor beta chains drawn from one sample of a study of shared clonotypes between healthy human individuals. Produced via immunoSEQ multiplex PCR; TCRdb's table is partial and in-frame only. The sample has about 520,000 clones; about 84% are singletons. The specimen sequenced was PBMCs. The receptors here all came from a woman aged 40 to 49 in good health. Some clones in this sample may be carry-over from other donors' samples. The CDR3 runs from the conserved cysteine through the conserved F or W. The D gene is left open where the match is weak. Rows may omit the clone size; those that give it use once, few, many or a size class.

abundance	v_gene	d_gene	j_gene	CDR3aa	CDR3nt
once	TRBV19	.	TRBJ2-3	CASGSRADTQYF	TGTGCCAGTGGCTCCAGGGCGGATACGCAGTATTTT
few	TRBV19	.	TRBJ2-3	CASRIGDTQYF	TGTGCCAGTAGGATCGGAGATACGCAGTATTTT
.	TRBV6-1	TRBD1	TRBJ2-5	CASSGPYRGPETQYF	TGTGCCAGCAGTGGACCTTACAGGGGGCCGGAGACCCAGTACTTC
.	TRBV7-2	.	TRBJ2-3	CASSFSMGGASTDTQYF	TGTGCCAGCAGCTTCTCTATGGGGGGAGCATCCACAGATACGCAGTATTTT
.	TRBV6-5	TRBD2	TRBJ2-7	CASSTLAGSYEQYF	TGTGCCAGCAGTACTCTAGCGGGTTCCTACGAGCAGTACTTC
.	TRBV9	TRBD1	TRBJ1-2	CASSVGGQGPPGYTF	TGTGCCAGCAGCGTAGGGGGACAGGGGCCCCCTGGCTACACCTTC
once	TRBV4-2	.	TRBJ2-3	CASSLLPGGDTQYF	TGTGCCAGCAGTCTACTCCCTGGAGGGGATACGCAGTATTTT
.	TRBV11-3	.	TRBJ2-3	CASSRRGGSTDTQYF	TGTGCCAGCAGCCGACGAGGTGGTAGCACAGATACGCAGTATTTT
.	TRBV5-1	TRBD1	TRBJ2-7	CASSPITPGQGYYEQYF	TGCGCCAGCAGCCCAATAACTCCGGGACAGGGCTACTACGAGCAGTACTTC
.	TRBV4-3	.	TRBJ1-1	CASSTRGLNTEAFF	TGCGCCAGCAGTACGCGGGGGTTGAACACTGAAGCTTTCTTT
.	TRBV9	TRBD2	TRBJ2-5	CASSVGLAGSQETQYF	TGTGCCAGCAGCGTAGGACTAGCGGGATCACAAGAGACCCAGTACTTC
once	TRBV6-1	.	TRBJ2-2	CASGSAPGELFF	TGTGCCAGCGGGTCGGCGCCCGGGGAGCTGTTTTTT
.	TRBV11-3	.	TRBJ2-2	CASSLDTLGAGELFF	TGTGCCAGCAGCTTAGATACCTTGGGAGCCGGGGAGCTGTTTTTT
.	TRBV2	TRBD1	TRBJ2-1	CASSEGQGAVQFF	TGTGCCAGCAGTGAGGGACAGGGGGCGGTTCAGTTCTTC
.	TRBV6-1	TRBD1	TRBJ1-1	CATQGAKGEAFF	TGTGCCACACAGGGGGCTAAGGGTGAAGCTTTCTTT
.	TRBV7-2	TRBD2	TRBJ2-1	CASSPLAGGPLEQFF	TGTGCCAGCAGCCCACTAGCGGGAGGGCCTTTGGAGCAGTTCTTC
.	TRBV27	TRBD2	TRBJ2-2	CASSLSLAGGLEELFF	TGTGCCAGCAGTTTAAGCCTAGCGGGAGGGTTAGAGGAGCTGTTTTTT
.	TRBV18	.	TRBJ2-6	CASSPTGLALSGANVLTF	TGTGCCAGCTCACCAACGGGACTTGCCTTATCAGGGGCCAACGTCCTGACTTTC
.	TRBV2	TRBD2	TRBJ2-1	CASRETSGGYNEQFF	TGTGCCAGCAGAGAAACTAGCGGGGGCTACAATGAGCAGTTCTTC
.	TRBV29-1	.	TRBJ1-3	CSVETPGNTIYF	TGCAGCGTTGAGACGCCCGGAAACACCATATATTTT
.	TRBV5-1	TRBD1	TRBJ1-1	CASSPGTGDGTEAFF	TGCGCCAGCAGCCCTGGGACAGGGGACGGGACTGAAGCTTTCTTT
.	TRBV19	.	TRBJ1-1	CASSIPGQNTEAFF	TGTGCCAGTAGTATACCGGGACAGAACACTGAAGCTTTCTTT
.	TRBV4-2	TRBD1	TRBJ2-7	CASSQDGGQGSYEQYF	TGTGCCAGCAGCCAAGATGGAGGACAGGGGTCCTACGAGCAGTACTTC
once	TRBV19	TRBD2	TRBJ2-7	CASRNLAGAGEQYF	TGTGCCAGTCGGAACTTAGCGGGAGCAGGCGAGCAGTACTTC
.	TRBV10-3	TRBD1	TRBJ1-2	CAITRDRVGDGYTF	TGTGCCATCACAAGGGACAGGGTGGGCGATGGCTACACCTTC
.	TRBV6-5	TRBD1	TRBJ2-2	CASERDRGRTGELFF	TGTGCCAGCGAAAGGGACAGGGGAAGAACCGGGGAGCTGTTTTTT
.	TRBV5-1	.	TRBJ1-3	CASSLGQSVDTIYF	TGCGCCAGCAGCTTGGGACAGAGTGTAGACACCATATATTTT
.	TRBV18	.	TRBJ2-1	CASSPQGGNDNEQFF	TGTGCCAGCTCACCACAAGGGGGAAATGACAATGAGCAGTTCTTC
.	TRBV7-8	.	TRBJ2-7	CASSLHSRYEQYF	TGTGCCAGCAGCTTACACAGCAGATACGAGCAGTACTTC
.	TRBV7-8	TRBD2	TRBJ2-7	CASSRPGTINEQYF	TGTGCCAGCAGCCGCCCCGGGACTATTAACGAGCAGTACTTC
.	TRBV28	.	TRBJ1-5	CASSRSLGTLINQPQHF	TGTGCCAGCAGTCGCTCATTGGGGACACTAATAAATCAGCCCCAGCATTTT
once	TRBV7-2	TRBD1	TRBJ1-1	CASRPRQGSNTEAFF	TGTGCCAGCAGACCCCGACAGGGCTCGAACACTGAAGCTTTCTTT
.	TRBV14	TRBD2	TRBJ2-5	CASSQAPGLARRETQYF	TGTGCCAGCAGCCAAGCCCCCGGACTAGCGCGACGAGAGACCCAGTACTTC
.	TRBV18	.	TRBJ2-5	CASSPPVPAGETQYF	TGTGCCAGCTCACCACCGGTCCCAGCGGGAGAGACCCAGTACTTC
.	TRBV5-4	.	TRBJ1-3	CASSLASSGNTIYF	TGTGCCAGCAGCTTGGCAAGCTCTGGAAACACCATATATTTT
.	TRBV4-1	.	TRBJ2-1	CASSKRMALGPYDNEQFF	TGCGCCAGCAGTAAAAGAATGGCTCTAGGGCCTTATGACAATGAGCAGTTCTTC
.	TRBV5-6	TRBD1	TRBJ2-7	CASSLQGAYYEQYF	TGTGCCAGCAGCTTGCAGGGGGCGTACTACGAGCAGTACTTC
few	TRBV5-6	.	TRBJ2-7	CASSLSGGRYEQYF	TGTGCCAGCAGCTTGAGTGGTGGGAGGTACGAGCAGTACTTC
.	TRBV7-8	.	TRBJ2-7	CASSLAVTVGLTYEQYF	TGTGCCAGCAGCTTAGCGGTAACAGTCGGGTTAACCTACGAGCAGTACTTC
.	TRBV30	.	TRBJ2-5	CAWTGLETQYF	TGTGCCTGGACGGGGCTGGAGACCCAGTACTTC
.	TRBV2	.	TRBJ2-2	CASTARNTGELFF	TGTGCCAGCACCGCCCGAAACACCGGGGAGCTGTTTTTT
.	TRBV5-1	TRBD1	TRBJ1-2	CASSLAAGGVYGYTF	TGCGCCAGCAGCTTGGCGGCAGGGGGTGTGTATGGCTACACCTTC
.	TRBV15	.	TRBJ2-1	CATSRDHREAPFLNEQFF	TGTGCCACCAGCAGAGATCACAGGGAGGCCCCTTTTCTGAATGAGCAGTTCTTC